Following are 5 T cell receptor beta chains from one sample sequenced in a study of T cells in tuberculosis. The data were produced by immunoSEQ multiplex PCR, yet TCRdb's version contains in-frame clones alone and is incomplete. The profile shows some 90,000 clones, just over 90% of them singletons. Sorting used thawed, overnight-rested PBMC stained with anti-CD3, a viability dye and GMM-loaded CD1B tetramer. CD1B tetramers were loaded with Rhodococcus equi-derived C32 glucose monomycolate. Sequenced sample: CD1b-GMM tetramer-negative cells sorted from PBMCs. The receptors shown here come from an adult woman with latent tuberculosis.

This clone was observed a single time. CDR3 loop: CASSVGEGRGQPQHF. The CDR3 coding sequence is TGTGCCAGCAGCGTAGGGGAGGGTCGAGGGCAGCCCCAGCATTTT. The V and J genes are TRBV9 and TRBJ1-5; no definite D call. The CDR3 contains 15 residues. Germline CDR1 and CDR2: SGDLS and YYNGEE. Trimming left V 0 bases short and J 7 bases short, with 14 bases between.

V and J are TRBV15 and TRBJ1-4; D is perhaps TRBD1 (5 bases). Trimming removed 0 bases at V and 3 bases at J, with 14 bases between. This CDR3 comprises 17 residues. Germline loops: CDR1 LNHNV, CDR2 YYDKDF (reference sequence). The DNA for the CDR3 is TGTGCCACCAGCAGAGATCGGAAAAAAGGGGCTAATGAAAAACTGTTTTTT. Protein product: CATSRDRKKGANEKLFF.

V usage is TRBV7-2 and J usage is TRBJ1-5; maybe TRBD1 (5 bases). This CDR3 is 16 amino acids long. CDR1 and CDR2 from the germline V gene are SGHTA and FQGNSA. The V end was cut by 0 bases, the J end by 1 base, with 10 bases between. CDR3 region: CASSLAVQASNQPQHF. The CDR3 nucleotides are TGTGCCAGCAGCTTAGCCGTACAGGCCAGCAATCAGCCCCAGCATTTT.

The CDR3 region has the DNA TGTGCCAGCAGCTTAGCCGGGGGGAGCAATCAGCCCCAGCATTTT. Protein: CASSLAGGSNQPQHF. The rearrangement uses TRBV7-2 and TRBJ1-5, with D possibly TRBD1 on 5 matching bases. Germline CDR1 reads SGHTA; CDR2 reads FQGNSA. This CDR3 region has 15 residues. Trimming took off 0 bases at V and 1 base at J, with 7 bases between the two ends.

The V call is TRBV6-5, the J call TRBJ2-7; TRBD2 is a possible D gene (7 bases). Germline assignment: CDR1 MNHEY and CDR2 SVGAGI. Trimming removed 7 bases from V and 9 bases from J, with 19 bases in between. The CDR3 loop spans 13 amino acids. CDR3 sequence reads: CASISRGGDWQYF. The CDR3 DNA is TGTGCCAGCATCTCCCGCGGGGGCGACTGGCAGTACTTC.